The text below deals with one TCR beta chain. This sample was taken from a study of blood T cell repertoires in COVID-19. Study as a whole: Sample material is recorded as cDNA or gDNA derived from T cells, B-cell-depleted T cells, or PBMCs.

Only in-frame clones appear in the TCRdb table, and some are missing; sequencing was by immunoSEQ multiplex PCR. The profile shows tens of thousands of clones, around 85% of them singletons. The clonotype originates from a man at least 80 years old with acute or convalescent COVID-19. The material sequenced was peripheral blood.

CDR3 DNA: TGTGCCAGTAGGCGGGGGGGGGCAGAGACCCAGTACTTC. Translation: CASRRGGAETQYF. The genes are TRBV19 and TRBJ2-5; 9 bases match TRBD2. The CDR3 has 13 residues. Looked up from germline, CDR1 is LNHDA and CDR2 is SQIVND (reference sequence). With 6 bases clipped from V and 4 bases from J, the junction kept 3 bases outside the gene matches.